The clone carrying this T cell receptor beta chain was observed a few times. The antigen remains unidentified. A sample-barcoded 5' primer and a J-beta primer mix were used in a second PCR of about 6 to 12 cycles. Through a template-switch adaptor with 12 random nucleotides, each cDNA molecule received a tag. TCRdb re-called the 5' RACE reads through MiXCR, storing one row per CDR3 protein. The sample carries fewer than 800,000 distinct CDR3 sequences, around 49% recorded once. Each sample gave at least 7 million isolated PBMCs. The CDR3 runs 15 residues. Germline V CDR1 and CDR2: SGHTA, FQGTGA. V was shortened by 5 bases and J by 6 bases, with 17 bases between the two germline ends. The sample comes from a study of blood T cells in healthy people across ages. Study conclusions and caveats: Whereas aged donors had fewer naive CD4+ cells, long-lived donors had more of them and higher diversity.

This TCR was sampled from a woman aged 55-75 years in good health. This rearrangement joins TRBV7-3 to TRBJ2-1; the D gene is possibly TRBD2 (6 bases). Source material: blood. CDR3 sequence reads: CASSGDGGIGNEQFF. Here the CDR3 DNA reads TGTGCCAGCAGCGGAGACGGCGGGATCGGCAATGAGCAGTTCTTC.